This is a list of T cell receptor beta chains from one sample in a study of early T cells in non-severe SARS-CoV-2 infection. A single record per CDR3 protein comes from TCRdb applying MiXCR to the 5' RACE reads. This table holds approximately 30,000 distinct CDR3 sequences, approximately 7.1% found once. The input for sequencing was whole blood, taken at baseline. These receptors came from an adult who was a healthcare worker with PCR-confirmed SARS-CoV-2 infection or an uninfected control (not recorded which). CDR3s include the opening cysteine and the closing phenylalanine or tryptophan. Each record gives: V gene, J gene, CDR3 protein.

TRBV5-5	TRBJ2-3	CASRPPGSTSTDTQYF
TRBV6-5	TRBJ2-7	CASTPAGQGSYEQYF
TRBV12-3/TRBV12-4	TRBJ1-4	CASRSTGSGEKLFF
TRBV5-1	TRBJ2-1	CASSLDRGNEQFF
TRBV10-3	TRBJ1-2	CAISYRDRPPNTYGYTF
TRBV10-3	TRBJ2-5	CAISGGTSGRETQYF
TRBV7-3	TRBJ2-3	CASTFGPTDTQYF
TRBV20-1	TRBJ1-1	CSAREGRAEAFF
TRBV3-1	TRBJ1-2	CASSQDYGGVWGYTF
TRBV20-1	TRBJ2-7	CSASSVKTYEQYF
TRBV7-8	TRBJ2-5	CASSLASSQETQYF
TRBV5-6	TRBJ2-1	CASSTYRVNNEQFF
TRBV10-3	TRBJ1-5	CAISDRNQPQHF
TRBV4-3	TRBJ2-6	CASSQDGVVTSGSGANVLTF
TRBV5-1	TRBJ1-5	CASSPDGGNQPQHF
TRBV10-3	TRBJ2-3	CAISGGTSPDTQYF
TRBV6-5	TRBJ2-2	CASSYSGPRPGELFF
TRBV19	TRBJ2-5	CASRREARETQYF
TRBV6-2/TRBV6-3	TRBJ2-3	CASRGRITDTQYF
TRBV10-2	TRBJ1-1	CASSRREATEAFF
TRBV7-2	TRBJ1-1	CASSPYTEAFF
TRBV20-1	TRBJ2-1	CSARAGTNPNEQFF
TRBV10-3	TRBJ2-6	CAISDGSGANVLTF
TRBV24-1	TRBJ2-1	CATSDPFYNEQFF
TRBV7-6	TRBJ2-7	CASSLKEAYEQYF
TRBV10-3	TRBJ2-1	CAISAQGASYNEQFF
TRBV7-6	TRBJ1-2	CASSLSIGGEGYTF
TRBV2	TRBJ1-5	CASTTGMGNQPQHF
TRBV7-9	TRBJ2-1	CASSDGTYNEQFF
TRBV6-5	TRBJ2-1	CASSRQGSPIGSYNEQFF
TRBV12-3/TRBV12-4	TRBJ1-2	CASSLRDTRYTF
TRBV7-8	TRBJ2-2	CASSPQGRGTGELFF
TRBV25-1	TRBJ1-6	CASSRTGDSPLHF
TRBV27	TRBJ1-1	CASSRLEDTEVFF
TRBV5-4	TRBJ2-5	CASSPPGPIKGTQYF
TRBV12-3/TRBV12-4	TRBJ2-1	CASSRSGSLSYNEQFF
TRBV27	TRBJ2-1	CASRTSGKSSYNEQFF
TRBV7-6	TRBJ2-5	CASSLVPRVPGNQETQYF
TRBV9	TRBJ2-1	CASSPRLVWQDEQFF
TRBV27	TRBJ2-7	CASSSGGLSYEQYF
TRBV18	TRBJ1-2	CASSPPRGEAYGYTF
TRBV19	TRBJ2-2	CASSINFGAVIANTGELFF
TRBV7-9	TRBJ2-7	CANSGAGGEQYF
TRBV7-2	TRBJ2-3	CASSLDGLANVDTQYF
TRBV18	TRBJ2-1	CASSPVGRLGTYNEQFF
TRBV7-9	TRBJ1-4	CASSTYGDSSNEKLFF
TRBV14	TRBJ2-2	CASSQDFNRPNTGELFF